This T cell receptor (beta chain) was sequenced for a study of cytomegalovirus exposure and HLA in healthy donors. Findings of the study overall: Cytomegalovirus-associated TCR beta chains were listed, numbering some 170.

Germline V gene sequence: CDR1 SGHRS, CDR2 YFSETQ. Trimming stripped 1 base from V and 5 bases from J, with 4 bases between. This CDR3 contains 12 residues. The PCR contained 60 Vbeta and 13 Jbeta primers. Profiled with immunoSEQ multiplex PCR; TCRdb holds only in-frame clones, not every one. The sample carries roughly 160,000 clones, approximately 80% recorded once. Comment on this clone: The antigen is not known.

Sequencing was carried out using PBMCs. V gene TRBV5-1 combines with J gene TRBJ2-1; D is undetermined. The receptor was isolated from a woman between 25 and 40 years old in good health and CMV-seronegative. The CDR3 here is CASSLIDNEQFF. The DNA for the CDR3 is TGCGCCAGCAGCTTGATCGACAATGAGCAGTTCTTC.